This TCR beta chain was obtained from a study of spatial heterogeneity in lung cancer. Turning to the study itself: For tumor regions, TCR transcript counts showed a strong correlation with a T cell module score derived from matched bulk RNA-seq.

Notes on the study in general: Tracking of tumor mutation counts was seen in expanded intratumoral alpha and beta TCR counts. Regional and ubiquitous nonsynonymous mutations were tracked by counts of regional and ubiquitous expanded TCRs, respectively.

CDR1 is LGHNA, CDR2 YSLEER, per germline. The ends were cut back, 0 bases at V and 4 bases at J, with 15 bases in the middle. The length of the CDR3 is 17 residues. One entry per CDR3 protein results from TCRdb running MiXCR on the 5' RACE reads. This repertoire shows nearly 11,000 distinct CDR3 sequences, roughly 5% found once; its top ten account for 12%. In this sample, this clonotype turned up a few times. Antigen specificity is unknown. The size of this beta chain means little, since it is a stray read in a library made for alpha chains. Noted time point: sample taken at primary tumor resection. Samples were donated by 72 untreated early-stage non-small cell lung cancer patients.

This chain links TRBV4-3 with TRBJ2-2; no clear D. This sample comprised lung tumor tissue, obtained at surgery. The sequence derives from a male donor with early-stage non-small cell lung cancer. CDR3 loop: CASSQDITPSGTGELFF. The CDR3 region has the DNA TGCGCCAGCAGCCAAGATATTACCCCGTCTGGCACCGGGGAGCTGTTTTTT.